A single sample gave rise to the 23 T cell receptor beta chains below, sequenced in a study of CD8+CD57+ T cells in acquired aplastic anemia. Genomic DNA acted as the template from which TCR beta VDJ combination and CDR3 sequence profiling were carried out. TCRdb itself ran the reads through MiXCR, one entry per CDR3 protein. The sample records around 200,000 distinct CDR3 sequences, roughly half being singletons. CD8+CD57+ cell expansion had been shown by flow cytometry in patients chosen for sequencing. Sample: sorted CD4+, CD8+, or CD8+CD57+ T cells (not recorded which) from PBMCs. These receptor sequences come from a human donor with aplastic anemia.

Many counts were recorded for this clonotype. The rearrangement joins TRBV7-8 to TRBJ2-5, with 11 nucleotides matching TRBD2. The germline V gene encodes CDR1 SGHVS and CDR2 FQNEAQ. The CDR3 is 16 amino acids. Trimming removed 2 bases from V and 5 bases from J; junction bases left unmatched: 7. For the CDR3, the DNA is TGTGCCAGCAGCTTACCCCTAGCGGGGGGAGGGGAGACCCAGTACTTC. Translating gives CASSLPLAGGGETQYF.

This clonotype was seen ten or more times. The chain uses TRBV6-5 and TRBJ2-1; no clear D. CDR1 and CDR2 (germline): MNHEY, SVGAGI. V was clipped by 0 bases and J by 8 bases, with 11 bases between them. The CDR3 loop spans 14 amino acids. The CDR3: CASSYSRGRDEQFF. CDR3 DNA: TGTGCCAGCAGTTACTCGAGAGGACGGGATGAGCAGTTCTTC.

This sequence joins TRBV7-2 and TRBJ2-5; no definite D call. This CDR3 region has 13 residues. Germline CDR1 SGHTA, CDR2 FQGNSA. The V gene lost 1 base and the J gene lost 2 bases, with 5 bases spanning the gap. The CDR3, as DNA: TGTGCCAGCAGCTTAGTGAAGCAAGAGACCCAGTACTTC. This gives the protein CASSLVKQETQYF.

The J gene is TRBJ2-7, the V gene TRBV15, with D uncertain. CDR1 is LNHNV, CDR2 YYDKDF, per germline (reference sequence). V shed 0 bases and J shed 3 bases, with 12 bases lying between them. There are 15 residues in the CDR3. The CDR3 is CATSREYGPNYEQYF. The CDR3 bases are TGTGCCACCAGCAGAGAGTATGGGCCCAACTACGAGCAGTACTTC.

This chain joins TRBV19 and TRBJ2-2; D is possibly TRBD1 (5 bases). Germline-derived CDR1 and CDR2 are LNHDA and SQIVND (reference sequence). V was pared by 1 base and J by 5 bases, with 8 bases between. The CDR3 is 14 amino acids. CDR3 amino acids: CASSIVSGTGELFF. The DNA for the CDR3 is TGTGCCAGTAGTATAGTATCAGGGACCGGGGAGCTGTTTTTT.

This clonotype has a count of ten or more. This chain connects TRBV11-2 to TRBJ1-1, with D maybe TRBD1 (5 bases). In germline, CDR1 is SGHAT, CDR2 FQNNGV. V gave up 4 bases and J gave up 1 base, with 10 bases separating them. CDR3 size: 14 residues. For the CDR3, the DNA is TGTGCCAGCAGCTCGGGACGGAAGAACACTGAAGCTTTCTTT. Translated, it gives CASSSGRKNTEAFF. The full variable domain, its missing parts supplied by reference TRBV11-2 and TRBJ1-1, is EAGVAQSPRYKIIEKRQSVAFWCNPISGHATLYWYQQILGQGPKLLIQFQNNGVVDDSQLPKDRFSAERLKGVDSTLKIQPAKLEDSAVYLCASSSGRKNTEAFFGQGTRLTVV.

CDR3 in amino acids: CASSGEASYNSPLHF. CDR3 coding DNA: TGTGCCAGCAGCGGAGAGGCATCCTATAATTCACCCCTCCACTTT. This rearrangement joins TRBV2 to TRBJ1-6; the D is unclear. Germline V lookup: CDR1 SNHLY, CDR2 FYNNEI. The CDR3 is 15 amino acids. V dropped 6 bases and J dropped 1 base, with 10 bases sitting between them.

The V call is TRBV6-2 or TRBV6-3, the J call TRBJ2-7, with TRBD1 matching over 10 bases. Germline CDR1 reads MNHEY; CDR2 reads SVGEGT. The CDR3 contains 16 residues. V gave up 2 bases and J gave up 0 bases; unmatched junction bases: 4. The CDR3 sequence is CASSYQTGGASYEQYF. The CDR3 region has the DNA TGTGCCAGCAGTTACCAGACAGGGGGCGCCTCCTACGAGCAGTACTTC.

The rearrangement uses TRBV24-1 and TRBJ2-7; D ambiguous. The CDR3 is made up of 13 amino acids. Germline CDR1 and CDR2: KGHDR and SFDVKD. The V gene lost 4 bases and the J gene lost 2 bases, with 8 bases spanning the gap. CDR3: CATSETGTYEQYF. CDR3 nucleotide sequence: TGTGCCACCAGTGAAACCGGTACCTACGAGCAGTACTTC.

CDR3 DNA: TGTGCCAGCAGCTGGGGAGGGAGTGCTGAAGAGACCCAGTACTTC. Protein sequence: CASSWGGSAEETQYF. The J gene is TRBJ2-5, the V gene TRBV5-5; 7 bases match TRBD2. The CDR3 length is 15 residues. V lost 3 bases to trimming and J lost 3 bases; unmatched junction nucleotides: 8. Germline V gene sequence: CDR1 SGHKS, CDR2 YYEKEE (reference sequence).

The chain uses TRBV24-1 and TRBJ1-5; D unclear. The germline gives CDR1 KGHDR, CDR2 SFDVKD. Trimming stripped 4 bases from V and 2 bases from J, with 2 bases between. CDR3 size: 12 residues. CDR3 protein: CATSEGNQPQHF. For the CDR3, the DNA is TGTGCCACCAGTGAGGGCAATCAGCCCCAGCATTTT.

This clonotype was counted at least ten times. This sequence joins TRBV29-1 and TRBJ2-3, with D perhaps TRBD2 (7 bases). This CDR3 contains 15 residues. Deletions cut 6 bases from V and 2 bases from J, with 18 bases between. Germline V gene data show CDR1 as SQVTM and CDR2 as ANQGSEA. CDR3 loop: CSVTGGLGPTDTQYF. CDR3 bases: TGCAGCGTCACGGGGGGCTTAGGCCCCACAGATACGCAGTATTTT.

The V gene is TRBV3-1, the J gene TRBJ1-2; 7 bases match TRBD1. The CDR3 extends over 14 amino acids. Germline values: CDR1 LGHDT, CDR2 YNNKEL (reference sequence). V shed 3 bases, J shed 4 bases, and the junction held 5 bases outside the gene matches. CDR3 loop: CASSQNRGSYGYTF. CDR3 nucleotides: TGTGCCAGCAGCCAGAACAGGGGCAGCTATGGCTACACCTTC.

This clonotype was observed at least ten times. CDR3 in amino acids: CASKGQASMPQHF. In DNA form, the CDR3 reads TGTGCCAGCAAGGGACAGGCGTCTATGCCCCAGCATTTT. This chain connects TRBV2 to TRBJ1-5; TRBD1 agrees at 8 bases. CDR1 SNHLY and CDR2 FYNNEI come from the germline V gene. This CDR3 has 13 amino acids. J gave up 9 bases and V 7 bases, and 8 bases lay outside the gene matches. Variable domain in full (rest from reference TRBV2 and TRBJ1-5): EPEVTQTPSHQVTQMGQEVILRCVPISNHLYFYWYRQILGQKVEFLVSFYNNEISEKSEIFDDQFSVERPDGSNFTLKIRSTKLEDSAMYFCASKGQASMPQHFGDGTRLSIL.

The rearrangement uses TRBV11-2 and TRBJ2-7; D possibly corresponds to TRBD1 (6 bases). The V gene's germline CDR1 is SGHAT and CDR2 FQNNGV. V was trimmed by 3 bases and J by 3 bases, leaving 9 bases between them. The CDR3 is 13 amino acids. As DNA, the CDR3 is TGTGCCAGCAGCTTGGGACAAGTCTACGAGCAGTACTTC. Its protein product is CASSLGQVYEQYF.

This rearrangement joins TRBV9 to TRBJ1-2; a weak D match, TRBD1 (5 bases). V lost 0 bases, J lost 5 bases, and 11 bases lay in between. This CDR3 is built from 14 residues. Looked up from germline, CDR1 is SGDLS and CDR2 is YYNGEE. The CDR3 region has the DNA TGTGCCAGCAGCGTAGTAGATGAGGGGTATGGCTACACCTTC. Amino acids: CASSVVDEGYGYTF.

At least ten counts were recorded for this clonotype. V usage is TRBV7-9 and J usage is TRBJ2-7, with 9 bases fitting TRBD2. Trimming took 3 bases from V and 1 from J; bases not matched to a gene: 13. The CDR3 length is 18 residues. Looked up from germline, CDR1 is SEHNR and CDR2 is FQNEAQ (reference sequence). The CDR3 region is CASSFSSYGSGSSYEQYF. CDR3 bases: TGTGCCAGCAGCTTCTCGTCTTATGGTAGCGGGAGTTCCTACGAGCAGTACTTC.

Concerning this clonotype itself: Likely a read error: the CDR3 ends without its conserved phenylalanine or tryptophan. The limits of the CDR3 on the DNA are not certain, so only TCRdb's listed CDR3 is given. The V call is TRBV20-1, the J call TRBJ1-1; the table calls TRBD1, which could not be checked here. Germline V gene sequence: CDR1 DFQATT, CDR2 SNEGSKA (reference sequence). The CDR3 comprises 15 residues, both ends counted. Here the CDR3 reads CSARDLGRRITEASL.

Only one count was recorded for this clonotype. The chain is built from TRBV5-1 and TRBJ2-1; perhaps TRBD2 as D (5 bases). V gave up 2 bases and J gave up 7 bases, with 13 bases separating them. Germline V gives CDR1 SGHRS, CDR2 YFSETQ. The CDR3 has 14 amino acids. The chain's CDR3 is CASSLYPSGNEQFF. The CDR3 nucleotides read TGCGCCAGCAGCTTATACCCCTCGGGGAATGAGCAGTTCTTC.

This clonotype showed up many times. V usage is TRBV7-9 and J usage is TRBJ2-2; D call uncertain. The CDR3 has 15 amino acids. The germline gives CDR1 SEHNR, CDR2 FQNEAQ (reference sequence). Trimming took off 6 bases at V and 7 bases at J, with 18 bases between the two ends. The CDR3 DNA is TGTGCCAGCAGACCCGGGCCTGACAACCTCGGGGAGCTGTTTTTT. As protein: CASRPGPDNLGELFF.

Here the CDR3 reads CSARDRQGINSPLHF. The CDR3 DNA sequence: TGCAGTGCTAGAGATCGGCAGGGGATAAATTCACCCCTCCACTTT. This chain connects TRBV20-1 to TRBJ1-6; possibly TRBD1 for D (6 bases). The CDR3 is made up of 15 amino acids. The V gene lost 0 bases and the J gene lost 7 bases, with 13 bases spanning the gap. Germline V gene data show CDR1 as DFQATT and CDR2 as SNEGSKA (reference sequence).

The DNA for the CDR3 is TGTGCCACCAGTGACCTAGACAGGAGCGGGGAGCTGTTTTTT. Its protein is CATSDLDRSGELFF. The chain links TRBV24-1 to TRBJ2-2; D may be TRBD1 (6 bases). Germline lookup yields CDR1 KGHDR and CDR2 SFDVKD. The CDR3 is 14 residues long. Trimming took off 4 bases at V and 7 bases at J, with 12 bases between the two ends.

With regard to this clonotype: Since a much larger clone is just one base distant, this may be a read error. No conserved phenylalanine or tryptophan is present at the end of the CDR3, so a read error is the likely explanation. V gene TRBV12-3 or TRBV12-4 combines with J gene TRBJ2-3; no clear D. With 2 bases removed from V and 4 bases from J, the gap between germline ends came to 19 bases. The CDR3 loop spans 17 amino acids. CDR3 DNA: TGTGCCAGCAGTTTACCCCGCCCAGCTCGATCGGCAGATACGCAGTATCTT. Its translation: CASSLPRPARSADTQYL.